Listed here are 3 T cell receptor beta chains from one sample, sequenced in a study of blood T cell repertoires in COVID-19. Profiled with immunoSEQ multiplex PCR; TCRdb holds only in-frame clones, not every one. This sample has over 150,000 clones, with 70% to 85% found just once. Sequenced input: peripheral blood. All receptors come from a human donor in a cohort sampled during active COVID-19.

In DNA form, the CDR3 reads TGTGCCACCAGTGATACGCAGGGTGGCTACAATGAGCAGTTCTTC. This sequence encodes CATSDTQGGYNEQFF. The rearrangement joins TRBV24-1 to TRBJ2-1, with D possibly matching TRBD1 (5 bases). This CDR3 is 15 amino acids long. Germline V gives CDR1 KGHDR, CDR2 SFDVKD. The V and J ends lost 3 bases and 3 bases respectively, with 11 bases between them.

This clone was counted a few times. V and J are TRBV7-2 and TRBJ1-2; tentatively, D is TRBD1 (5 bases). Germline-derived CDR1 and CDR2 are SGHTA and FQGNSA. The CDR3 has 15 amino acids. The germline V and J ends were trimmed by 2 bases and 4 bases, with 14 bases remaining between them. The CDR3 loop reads CASSLSGNALYGYTF. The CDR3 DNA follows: TGTGCCAGCAGCTTATCAGGGAACGCGCTCTATGGCTACACCTTC. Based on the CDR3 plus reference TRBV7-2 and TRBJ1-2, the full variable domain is GAGVSQSPSNKVTEKGKDVELRCDPISGHTALYWYRQSLGQGLEFLIYFQGNSAPDKSGLPSDRFSAERTGGSVSTLTIQRTQQEDSAVYLCASSLSGNALYGYTFGSGTRLTVV.

The CDR3 coding sequence is TGCGCCAGCAGCCAAGATCCGGGACAGGGGGAAGCTTTCTTT. Amino acid sequence: CASSQDPGQGEAFF. The V and J genes are TRBV4-1 and TRBJ1-1; 10 bases agree with TRBD1. CDR1 is MGHRA, CDR2 YSYEKL, per germline. V dropped 0 bases and J dropped 8; count of bases not matched to a gene: 3. The length of the CDR3 is 14 residues.